These T cell receptor beta chains were read from a single sample in a study of T cell changes during pregnancy in multiple sclerosis. Data came from immunoSEQ multiplex PCR; TCRdb stores just in-frame clones and leaves some out. The data show about 92,000 clones, approximately 92% seen once. The specimen comprised peripheral blood, sampled in the first trimester of pregnancy. These receptors came from a female donor with multiple sclerosis, enrolled in a pregnancy study. The CDR3 runs from the conserved cysteine through the conserved F or W. A D gene is named only where the DNA matches it firmly. Only some rows state a clone size, as once, few, many or a class for expanded clones.

clone_size	d_call	v_call	j_call	cdr3_nt	cdr3_aa
NA	NA	TRBV18	TRBJ1-1	TGTGCCAGCTCACCGGGGGGAAATCTGAACACTGAAGCTTTCTTT	CASSPGGNLNTEAFF
NA	NA	TRBV14	TRBJ2-1	TGTGCCAGCAGGGCCCTAGCGTCAGGCAACAATGAGCAGTTCTTC	CASRALASGNNEQFF
NA	NA	TRBV6-1	TRBJ2-3	TGTGCCAGCAGCCTACTAGTTATCCCAGATACGCAGTATTTT	CASSLLVIPDTQYF
NA	TRBD2	TRBV27	TRBJ2-1	TGTGCCAGCAAAAGCGGGACCTCATACAATGAGCAGTTCTTC	CASKSGTSYNEQFF
NA	TRBD2	TRBV5-1	TRBJ2-2	TGCGCCAGCAGCTTGGTGTCGGGCGGGAGTAGGAACACCGGGGAGCTGTTTTTT	CASSLVSGGSRNTGELFF
NA	TRBD2	TRBV9	TRBJ2-1	TGTGCCAGCAGCGTAAATAGCGGGAGGTCCTACAATGAGCAGTTCTTC	CASSVNSGRSYNEQFF
NA	TRBD1	TRBV28	TRBJ2-7	TGTGCCAGCAGTAGGACAGGGGGAACCTACGAGCAGTACTTC	CASSRTGGTYEQYF
NA	NA	TRBV14	TRBJ2-5	TGTGCCAGCAGCCCCTATTTTTATGAGACCCAGTACTTC	CASSPYFYETQYF
few	TRBD2	TRBV28	TRBJ2-3	TGTGCCAGCAGCGCCGGGGTACTTCTAGCGGGAGCCCCCCCAGATACGCAGTATTTT	CASSAGVLLAGAPPDTQYF
NA	TRBD1	TRBV5-4	TRBJ1-2	TGTGCCAGCAGCTTGACACAGGGGGCTACCTATGGCTACACCTTC	CASSLTQGATYGYTF
NA	TRBD1	TRBV27	TRBJ2-7	TGTGCCAGCAGCCTACAGGGGCACGAGCAGTACTTC	CASSLQGHEQYF
NA	TRBD1	TRBV29-1	TRBJ2-5	TGCAGCGCTACAGGGGGGGAGACCCAGTACTTC	CSATGGETQYF
NA	TRBD2	TRBV7-9	TRBJ2-3	TGTGCCAGCAGCTTAACTAGCGGTGGTACAGATACGCAGTATTTT	CASSLTSGGTDTQYF
NA	NA	TRBV4-1	TRBJ2-6	TGCGCCAGCGAGGAGGGGCTCATCTCTGGGGCCAACGTCCTGACTTTC	CASEEGLISGANVLTF
NA	NA	TRBV29-1	TRBJ2-3	TGCAGCGTCGCCCACCTAGCAGATACGCAGTATTTT	CSVAHLADTQYF
NA	TRBD2	TRBV4-2	TRBJ2-3	TGTGCCAGCAGCCTATCCGGGACTAGTTCCTCGACAGATACGCAGTATTTT	CASSLSGTSSSTDTQYF
few	NA	TRBV19	TRBJ1-1	TGTGCCAGTAGGATGCGAGCGGGGGCGGTTGAAGCTTTCTTT	CASRMRAGAVEAFF